The 21 T cell receptor beta chains listed next were all sequenced from one sample in a study of blood T cells in healthy people across ages. For the second PCR, which ran for about 6 to 11 cycles, a sample-barcoded 5' primer and a J-beta primer mix were used. Via MiXCR, TCRdb re-called the 5' RACE reads, giving one row per CDR3 protein. The sample records 1.6 million or so distinct CDR3 sequences, about 35% being singletons. What was sequenced was blood. All receptors come from a woman aged 25 to 45 in good health.

Of note for this clonotype: At one of its ends the junction is not consistent with the germline gene, which may arise from a read error. The chain has TRBV9 and TRBJ2-6; D is possibly TRBD1 or TRBD2 (5 bases each). The CDR3 is made up of 17 amino acids. The V gene's germline CDR1 is SGDLS and CDR2 YYNGEE. As DNA, the CDR3 is TGTGCCAGCACCTCCGCTACGACACTTTTCGGGGCCAGCGTCCTGACTTTC. Its translation: CASTSATTLFGASVLTF.

In this sample, this clonotype turned up a few times. CDR3 region: CSVEDWSGVEYF. The CDR3 nucleotides read TGCAGCGTTGAAGATTGGTCCGGTGTGGAGTACTTC. The rearrangement uses TRBV29-1 and TRBJ2-7; D unclear. Germline V gives CDR1 SQVTM, CDR2 ANQGSEA. The CDR3 totals 12 residues. Trimming took off 0 bases at V and 11 bases at J, with 14 bases between the two ends.

This clonotype has more than one count but fewer than ten. This chain links TRBV7-9 with TRBJ2-3, with D perhaps assigned TRBD1 or TRBD2 (5 bases each). Trimming stripped 6 bases from V and 2 bases from J, with 15 bases between. CDR1 is SEHNR, CDR2 FQNEAQ, per germline (reference sequence). This CDR3 spans 15 amino acids. The CDR3 region has the DNA TGTGCCAGCAGAACAGCCGGGACGGTCACAGATACGCAGTATTTT. As protein: CASRTAGTVTDTQYF.

This clonotype was counted only a few times. The gene calls are TRBV6-5 and TRBJ1-1; D is uncertain. Germline lookup yields CDR1 MNHEY and CDR2 SVGAGI. The CDR3 has 13 residues. V lost 0 bases and J 7 bases, leaving 9 bases between the germline ends. The DNA of the CDR3 is TGTGCCAGCAGTTACTCACCGACCGATGAAGCTTTCTTT. This encodes CASSYSPTDEAFF.

In this sample, this clonotype turned up once. This clone may be a read error of a much larger clone one base away. The chain is built from TRBV6-6 and TRBJ2-6; D gene ambiguous. CDR1 MNHNY and CDR2 SVGAGI come from the germline V gene (reference sequence). V was pared by 5 bases and J by 0 bases, with 8 bases between. The CDR3 totals 15 residues. CDR3 amino acids: CASSNHASGANVLTF. The CDR3, as DNA: TGTGCCAGCAGTAATCACGCCTCTGGGGCCAACGTCCTGACTTTC.

J is TRBJ1-4 and V is TRBV3-1, with D perhaps TRBD1 (6 bases). Trimming stripped 8 bases from V and 3 bases from J, with 19 bases between. CDR3 length equals 16 residues. The germline V gene has CDR1 LGHDT and CDR2 YNNKEL (reference sequence). The CDR3 protein is CASRGAGIKSNEKLFF. The CDR3 nucleotides are TGTGCCAGCCGGGGGGCGGGTATTAAATCTAATGAAAAACTGTTTTTT. Based on the CDR3 plus reference TRBV3-1 and TRBJ1-4, the full variable domain is DTAVSQTPKYLVTQMGNDKSIKCEQNLGHDTMYWYKQDSKKFLKIMFSYNNKELIINETVPNRFSPKSPDKAHLNLHINSLELGDSAVYFCASRGAGIKSNEKLFFGSGTQLSVL.

The chain joins TRBV27 to TRBJ1-1; D may be TRBD1 (6 bases). The CDR3 runs 17 residues. The V gene's germline CDR1 is MNHEY and CDR2 SMNVEV (reference sequence). The germline V and J ends were trimmed by 3 bases and 2 bases, with 19 bases remaining between them. The CDR3 DNA follows: TGTGCCAGCAGTTTTTTTCTTCCGGGGGCCCCTAACACTGAAGCTTTCTTT. Translation: CASSFFLPGAPNTEAFF.

About this clonotype: The conserved phenylalanine or tryptophan is not found at the CDR3 terminus, so this likely reflects a read error. The chain has TRBV7-8 and TRBJ2-7; D may correspond to TRBD1 or TRBD2 (5 bases each). Germline V gene data show CDR1 as SGHVS and CDR2 as FQNEAQ. V was trimmed by 5 bases and J by 4 bases, leaving 18 bases between them. The CDR3 covers 15 residues. In nucleotides, the CDR3 is TGTGCCAGCAGCCCTGGCTCGGGACCGCTATACGAGCAGTACCTC. It yields the protein CASSPGSGPLYEQYL.

The table lists this clonotype with many counts. The chain combines TRBV27 with TRBJ1-2; 9 nucleotides agree with TRBD1. V shed 6 bases and J 4 bases; nucleotides not matched to a gene: 6. CDR3 length: 14 amino acids. Per germline, CDR1 MNHEY and CDR2 SMNVEV (reference sequence). CDR3 protein: CASSLGQGTYGYTF. The CDR3 nucleotides read TGTGCCAGCAGCCTCGGACAGGGGACCTATGGCTACACCTTC.

With regard to this clonotype: At one end, the junction sequence differs from germline, possibly due to a read error. The CDR3 region is CANSIAGQGTYEQYF. The CDR3 DNA follows: TGCGCCAACAGCATTGCGGGGCAGGGGACCTACGAGCAGTACTTC. The J gene is TRBJ2-7, the V gene TRBV4-1, with D possibly called TRBD1 or TRBD2 (6 bases each). This CDR3 region has 15 residues. From germline, CDR1 is MGHRA and CDR2 YSYEKL.

This clonotype was recorded only once. The gene calls are TRBV24-1 and TRBJ2-3; TRBD1 aligns across 7 bases. With V trimmed by 5 bases and J by 2 bases, 3 bases remained unmatched. From germline, CDR1 is KGHDR and CDR2 SFDVKD. The CDR3 length is 14 residues. This CDR3 is CATSGDRITDTQYF. The CDR3 bases are TGTGCCACCAGTGGGGACAGAATCACAGATACGCAGTATTTT.

The chain recombines TRBV29-1 with TRBJ1-5; perhaps TRBD1 as D (5 bases). This CDR3 is 14 amino acids long. V gave up 6 bases and J gave up 1 base, with 13 bases separating them. Germline V gives CDR1 SQVTM, CDR2 ANQGSEA. Here the CDR3 reads CSVDPGLSNQPQHF. The CDR3 DNA sequence: TGCAGCGTAGACCCAGGGTTGAGCAATCAGCCCCAGCATTTT.

This clonotype has only a few counts. This chain connects TRBV27 to TRBJ2-7; 8 bases are shared with TRBD1. The J call may not be correct, given that the DNA end is closer to TRBJ2-5. CDR1 is MNHEY, CDR2 SMNVEV, per germline (reference sequence). CDR3 length: 13 residues. CDR3 nucleotide sequence: TGTGCCAGCAGGCCCGGACAGGGCGAGACCCAGTACTTC. Residues: CASRPGQGETQYF.

A word on this clonotype: One base away lies a much larger clone, so this may be a sequencing read error. This chain connects TRBV29-1 to TRBJ2-1; D not certain. The CDR3 runs to 14 residues. V gave up 3 bases and J gave up 0 bases, with 9 bases separating them. The germline V gene has CDR1 SQVTM and CDR2 ANQGSEA. The CDR3: CSVEKVNSYNEQFF. The DNA of the CDR3 is TGCAGCGTTGAGAAGGTTAACTCCTACAATGAGCAGTTCTTC.

The table lists this clonotype with a few counts. The chain links TRBV12-3 or TRBV12-4 to TRBJ1-2; D remains ambiguous. Trimming removed 6 bases at V and 7 bases at J, with 15 bases between. The CDR3 extends over 13 amino acids. The CDR3: CASSLNSIGGYTF. For the CDR3, the DNA is TGTGCCAGCAGCCTCAACTCGATCGGTGGCTACACCTTC.

This clonotype was counted a few times. The rearrangement links TRBV29-1 to TRBJ1-1; D not certain. This CDR3 region has 10 residues. Trimming took off 6 bases at V and 8 bases at J, with 10 bases between the two ends. Germline-derived CDR1 and CDR2 are SQVTM and ANQGSEA. The CDR3 here is CSVRSVEAFF. As DNA, the CDR3 is TGCAGCGTACGGAGCGTGGAAGCTTTCTTT.

This clonotype has more than one count but fewer than ten. The V gene is TRBV27, the J gene TRBJ2-5; D uncertain. From germline, CDR1 is MNHEY and CDR2 SMNVEV (reference sequence). CDR3 size: 13 residues. Trimming removed 6 bases at V and 1 base at J, with 9 bases between. CDR3 nucleotides: TGTGCCAGCAGAAGGCTACGCCAAGAGACCCAGTACTTC. As protein: CASRRLRQETQYF.

The chain combines TRBV5-5 with TRBJ1-1; 10 nucleotides line up with TRBD1. The CDR3 loop spans 15 amino acids. In germline, CDR1 is SGHKS, CDR2 YYEKEE (reference sequence). Losses at the gene ends were 5 bases for V and 5 bases for J; bases not matched to a gene: 9. CDR3 region: CASRSMTGGQTEAFF. In DNA form, the CDR3 reads TGTGCCAGCAGATCGATGACAGGGGGCCAGACTGAAGCTTTCTTT.

This clonotype was picked up a small number of times. V is TRBV14 and J is TRBJ1-2; D call uncertain. Trimming took 2 bases from V and 8 from J, leaving 18 bases between them. CDR3 size: 15 residues. Germline V CDR1 and CDR2: SGHDN, FVKESK. The CDR3: CASSQSSAGVRGYTF. CDR3 nucleotides: TGTGCCAGCAGCCAATCTTCTGCGGGCGTCCGGGGCTACACCTTC.

At least ten counts were recorded for this clonotype. The J gene is TRBJ2-5, the V gene TRBV29-1; D is unclear. This CDR3 is built from 12 residues. CDR1 SQVTM and CDR2 ANQGSEA come from the germline V gene. Trimming took off 4 bases at V and 3 bases at J, with 9 bases between the two ends. The CDR3 DNA reads as TGCAGCGTTGTATCGGCCGAAGAGACCCAGTACTTC. Translated, it gives CSVVSAEETQYF.

The V call is TRBV19, the J call TRBJ2-1; no clear D gene. CDR3 size: 14 residues. V lost 7 bases and J 2 bases, leaving 12 bases between the germline ends. The germline CDR1 and CDR2 sequences are LNHDA and SQIVND (reference sequence). In DNA, the CDR3 is TGTGCCAGTAAATCGGCTGGGACCTACAATGAGCAGTTCTTC. Amino acids: CASKSAGTYNEQFF.